The 15 T cell receptor beta chains below all came from one sample that was sequenced in a study of CD8+ T cells in alopecia areata. RNA extraction and reverse transcription yielded cDNA as sequencing template. Generated by immunoSEQ multiplex PCR, the TCRdb table keeps only in-frame clones and is missing some. The table shows about 180,000 clones, with 63% occurring only once. This specimen was CD4+ T cells sorted from blood, taken at week 0. The receptors were sampled from a human donor with alopecia areata.

This chain uses TRBV29-1 with TRBJ1-2; TRBD1 is a possible D gene (6 bases). The CDR3 is 12 residues long. V lost 6 bases, J lost 6 bases, and 14 bases lay in between. CDR1 is SQVTM, CDR2 ANQGSEA, per germline. The CDR3, as DNA: TGCAGCGTAGGGACACGCGTAAATGGCTACACCTTC. Protein: CSVGTRVNGYTF.

This rearrangement joins TRBV4-3 to TRBJ2-1; 10 bases agree with TRBD2. CDR1 is LGHNA and CDR2 is YSLEER in the germline V gene. The CDR3 spans 16 residues. With 1 base clipped from V and 1 base from J, the junction kept 1 base outside the gene matches. Here the CDR3 DNA reads TGCGCCAGCAGCCAAGGGACTAGCGGTTCCTACAATGAGCAGTTCTTC. This gives the protein CASSQGTSGSYNEQFF.

The chain has TRBV29-1 and TRBJ1-2; tentatively, D is TRBD1 (6 bases). The V end was cut by 5 bases, the J end by 6 bases, with 10 bases between. CDR1 SQVTM and CDR2 ANQGSEA come from the germline V gene. CDR3 size: 11 residues. In DNA form, the CDR3 reads TGCAGCGTTCGAGGGGGAGATGGCTACACCTTC. Residues: CSVRGGDGYTF.

This clone has only a few counts. The gene calls are TRBV11-2 and TRBJ2-1; D is unresolved. CDR1 is SGHAT, CDR2 FQNNGV, per germline. The CDR3 has 12 residues. Trimming stripped 1 base from V and 5 bases from J, with 3 bases between. The CDR3 here is CASSLVNNEQFF. In DNA, the CDR3 is TGTGCCAGCAGCTTAGTAAACAATGAGCAGTTCTTC. The full variable domain, completed using reference TRBV11-2 and TRBJ2-1, is EAGVAQSPRYKIIEKRQSVAFWCNPISGHATLYWYQQILGQGPKLLIQFQNNGVVDDSQLPKDRFSAERLKGVDSTLKIQPAKLEDSAVYLCASSLVNNEQFFGPGTRLTVL.

The chain links TRBV29-1 to TRBJ1-2; D unresolved. This CDR3 region has 13 residues. V lost 0 bases to trimming and J lost 6 bases, with 11 bases between them. Germline CDR1 reads SQVTM; CDR2 reads ANQGSEA. The CDR3 loop is CSVEEPNLDGYTF. DNA for the CDR3: TGCAGCGTTGAAGAACCGAACTTGGATGGCTACACCTTC.

This rearrangement joins TRBV30 to TRBJ1-2; no reliable D call. The CDR3 extends over 13 amino acids. CDR1 is GTSNPN, CDR2 SVGIG, per germline (reference sequence). Trimming took off 5 bases at V and 4 bases at J, with 14 bases between the two ends. CDR3 sequence: CAWYDGRGYGYTF. The CDR3 DNA is TGTGCCTGGTATGATGGCCGGGGCTATGGCTACACCTTC.

The CDR3 region has the DNA TGTGCCTGGGCGGCTAGGGGTTATGGCTACACCTTC. It encodes CAWAARGYGYTF. The chain couples TRBV30 to TRBJ1-2; the D gene is possibly TRBD1 (5 bases). This CDR3 region has 12 residues. CDR1 and CDR2 from the germline V gene are GTSNPN and SVGIG (reference sequence). V lost 5 bases to trimming and J lost 5 bases, with 12 bases between them.

This rearrangement joins TRBV5-1 to TRBJ2-1, with TRBD1 identical over 10 bases. CDR3 length: 12 amino acids. Germline V lookup: CDR1 SGHRS, CDR2 YFSETQ. The ends lost 7 bases at V and 6 bases at J; junction bases unmatched: 1. DNA of the CDR3: TGCGCCAGCGGACAGGGGGGCAATGAGCAGTTCTTC. This codes for CASGQGGNEQFF.

This sequence joins TRBV15 and TRBJ1-2; D unresolved. The V end was cut by 5 bases, the J end by 1 base, with 14 bases between. This CDR3 has 15 residues. Germline values: CDR1 LNHNV, CDR2 YYDKDF (reference sequence). DNA for the CDR3: TGTGCCACCAGCCGTTCGGGAACGGATAACTATGGCTACACCTTC. This translates into CATSRSGTDNYGYTF. The full variable domain, rest sourced from reference TRBV15 and TRBJ1-2, is DAMVIQNPRYQVTQFGKPVTLSCSQTLNHNVMYWYQQKSSQAPKLLFHYYDKDFNNEADTPDNFQSRRPNTSFCFLDIRSPGLGDTAMYLCATSRSGTDNYGYTFGSGTRLTVV.

This chain connects TRBV29-1 to TRBJ1-1; D is ambiguous. Germline V gives CDR1 SQVTM, CDR2 ANQGSEA. Trimming pared 3 bases from V and 12 bases from J, leaving 11 bases between. The CDR3 is 10 amino acids. This CDR3 is CSVDHAEPFF. The CDR3 DNA sequence: TGCAGCGTTGACCACGCGGAACCTTTCTTT.

This chain links TRBV6-6 with TRBJ1-5, with D perhaps matching TRBD1 (5 bases). The germline V gene encodes CDR1 MNHNY and CDR2 SVGAGI (reference sequence). V gave up 2 bases and J gave up 6 bases, with 17 bases separating them. The CDR3 covers 16 residues. The CDR3 bases are TGTGCCAGCAGTTACCCGGCAGGGAAGGGGAGTCAGCCCCAGCATTTT. This gives the protein CASSYPAGKGSQPQHF.

The chain links TRBV29-1 to TRBJ2-7; D perhaps matches TRBD1 (6 bases). The CDR3 sequence is 16 residues long. V was trimmed by 2 bases and J by 3 bases, leaving 20 bases between them. Germline-derived CDR1 and CDR2 are SQVTM and ANQGSEA. The CDR3, as DNA: TGCAGCGTTGAACCTGGAGGTGGGGGCATTGTCTACGAGCAGTACTTC. Translation gives CSVEPGGGGIVYEQYF.

This clone appeared once. The genes are TRBV25-1 and TRBJ2-5, with 8 bases identical to TRBD2. The CDR3 has 12 residues. The J segment lost 5 bases and the V segment lost 9 bases, leaving 5 bases of the junction unmatched. Germline V gene sequence: CDR1 MGHDK, CDR2 SYGVNS. DNA for the CDR3: TGTGCCAGACCGGGGGGGCCCGAGACCCAGTACTTC. Translation: CARPGGPETQYF.

This clone was recorded once. The CDR3 DNA sequence: TGTGCCAGCAGCCAAGCGCTGTTCTCCTACGAGCAGTACTTC. This sequence encodes CASSQALFSYEQYF. The chain carries TRBV14 and TRBJ2-7; D unresolved. The CDR3 is 14 amino acids. The V gene's germline CDR1 is SGHDN and CDR2 FVKESK. Trimming left V 1 base short and J 0 bases short, with 7 bases between.

The rearrangement links TRBV30 to TRBJ1-5; D is unresolved. Germline CDR1 and CDR2: GTSNPN and SVGIG (reference sequence). This CDR3 has 13 residues. V dropped 2 bases and J dropped 3 bases, with 8 bases sitting between them. The CDR3 protein is CAWSPGNNQPQHF. The CDR3 region has the DNA TGTGCCTGGAGTCCGGGCAACAATCAGCCCCAGCATTTT.